This T cell receptor beta chain was sequenced for a study of metastatic and nonmetastatic thyroid tumors. Study overall: Where malignant and benign thyroid patients were concerned, repertoires were compared across blood and tumor or nodule tissue.

No treatment of any kind had been given to any patient before thyroid surgery. Trimming removed 2 bases at V and 6 bases at J, with 7 bases between. CDR3 size: 13 residues. The germline gives CDR1 SGHAT, CDR2 FQNNGV. Study-level findings and limits: Benign nodules reportedly had significantly lower TCR beta diversity than malignant thyroid tumors in blood and tumor.

A word on this clone: Its antigen is as yet unknown.

Source study methods: CDR3 was compared across clinicopathological groups, and the resulting differences were used to build a distant-metastasis classifier for papillary thyroid cancer. TCRdb recomputed clones from the PCR reads via MiXCR. The V and J calls follow TCRdb's processing rather than the paper's. Altogether 17,000 or so clones are present, about 30% being singletons, with the ten largest covering 13%. The rearrangement links TRBV11-2 to TRBJ2-2; possible D gene TRBD2, 5 bases. The clonotype comes from a female donor with papillary thyroid cancer or a benign thyroid nodule (not recorded which). Some clones in this sample may be carry-over from other donors' samples. What was sequenced was adjacent normal tissue. The CDR3 DNA sequence: TGTGCCAGCAGCTTACCCGGGGCCGGGGAGCTGTTTTTT. Amino acids: CASSLPGAGELFF.